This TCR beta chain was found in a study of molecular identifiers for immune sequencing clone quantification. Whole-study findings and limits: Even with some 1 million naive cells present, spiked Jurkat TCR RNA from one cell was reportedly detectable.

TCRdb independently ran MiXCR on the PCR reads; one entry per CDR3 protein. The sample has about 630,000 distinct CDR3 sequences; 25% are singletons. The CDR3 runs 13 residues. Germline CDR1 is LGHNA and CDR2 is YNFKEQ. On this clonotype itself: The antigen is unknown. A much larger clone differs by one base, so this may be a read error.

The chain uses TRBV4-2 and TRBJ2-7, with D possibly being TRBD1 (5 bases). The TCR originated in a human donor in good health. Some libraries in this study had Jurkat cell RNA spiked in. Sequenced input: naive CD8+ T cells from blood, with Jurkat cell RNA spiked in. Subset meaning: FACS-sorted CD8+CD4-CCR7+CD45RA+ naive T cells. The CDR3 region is CAGSAQGFYEQYF. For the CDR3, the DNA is TGTGCCGGCAGCGCCCAGGGCTTCTACGAGCAGTACTTC.